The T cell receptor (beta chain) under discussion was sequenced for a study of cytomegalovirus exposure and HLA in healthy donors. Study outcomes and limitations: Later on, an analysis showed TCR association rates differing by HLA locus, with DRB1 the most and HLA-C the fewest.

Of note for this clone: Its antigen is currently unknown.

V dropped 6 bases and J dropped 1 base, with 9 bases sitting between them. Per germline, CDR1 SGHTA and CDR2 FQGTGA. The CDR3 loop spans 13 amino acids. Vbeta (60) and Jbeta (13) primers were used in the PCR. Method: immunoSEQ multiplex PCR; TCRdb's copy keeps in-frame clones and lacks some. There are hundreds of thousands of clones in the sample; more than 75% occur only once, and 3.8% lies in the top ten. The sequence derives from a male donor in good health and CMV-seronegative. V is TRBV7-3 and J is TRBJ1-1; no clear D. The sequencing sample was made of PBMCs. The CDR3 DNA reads TGTGCCAGCAGATCGACACCGAACACTGAAGCTTTCTTT. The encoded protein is CASRSTPNTEAFF.